Below, 27 T cell receptor beta chains from the same sample are listed, as sequenced in a study of T cell responses to AZD1222 COVID-19 vaccine. The repertoire was sequenced with immunoSEQ multiplex PCR; TCRdb's copy has only in-frame clones and lacks some. Of about 100,000 clones listed, 90% are singletons. Material: peripheral blood, obtained on day 0 of AZD1222 vaccination. The receptors derive from an adult in good health.

The V and J genes are TRBV2 and TRBJ1-1; 8 positions agree with TRBD1. Per the germline V gene, CDR1 is SNHLY and CDR2 is FYNNEI. Unmatched junction bases numbered 5, after V lost 2 bases and J lost 0 bases. The CDR3 contains 16 residues. The CDR3 DNA follows: TGTGCCAGCAGTGAACGACAGGGGCACATGAACACTGAAGCTTTCTTT. Amino acid sequence: CASSERQGHMNTEAFF.

The chain has TRBV14 and TRBJ1-6, with 10 positions matching TRBD1. Germline V gene sequence: CDR1 SGHDN, CDR2 FVKESK. Trimming cost V 8 bases and J 9 bases; bases outside gene matches: 7. The CDR3 spans 14 residues. CDR3 residues: CASGRTGGSSPLHF. CDR3 nucleotides: TGTGCCAGCGGTCGGACAGGGGGAAGTTCACCCCTCCACTTT.

The chain is built from TRBV2 and TRBJ1-6; D is perhaps TRBD1 (5 bases). There are 15 residues in the CDR3. The V and J ends lost 0 bases and 7 bases respectively, with 10 bases between them. Germline assignment: CDR1 SNHLY and CDR2 FYNNEI. In nucleotides, the CDR3 is TGTGCCAGCAGTGAAGCGGGGACGGGGAATTCACCCCTCCACTTT. Protein sequence: CASSEAGTGNSPLHF. The whole variable domain, filled in from reference TRBV2 and TRBJ1-6, reads EPEVTQTPSHQVTQMGQEVILRCVPISNHLYFYWYRQILGQKVEFLVSFYNNEISEKSEIFDDQFSVERPDGSNFTLKIRSTKLEDSAMYFCASSEAGTGNSPLHFGNGTRLTVT.

The J gene is TRBJ1-1, the V gene TRBV28; a possible D gene is TRBD1 (5 bases). V was cut by 7 bases and J by 1 base, with 7 bases left in between. Germline V gene lookup returns CDR1 MDHEN and CDR2 SYDVKM. The CDR3 runs 12 residues. Here the CDR3 DNA reads TGTGCCAGCATTGGGGGGAACACTGAAGCTTTCTTT. Translation gives CASIGGNTEAFF.

The chain couples TRBV12-3 or TRBV12-4 to TRBJ1-1; D not certain. The V end lost 8 bases, the J end lost 0 bases, and 10 bases lay between the germline ends. This CDR3 is built from 13 residues. This CDR3 is CASSYGVNTEAFF. The CDR3 bases are TGTGCCAGCTCTTACGGGGTGAACACTGAAGCTTTCTTT.

This chain links TRBV5-6 with TRBJ2-5; no definite D call. The V end was cut by 4 bases, the J end by 7 bases, with 11 bases between. This CDR3 region has 12 residues. Germline values: CDR1 SGHDT, CDR2 YYEEEE. DNA of the CDR3: TGTGCCAGCAGCCCTGGCCCCATGACCCAGTACTTC. This codes for CASSPGPMTQYF.

V and J are TRBV5-1 and TRBJ1-4; D not certain. The V and J ends lost 4 bases and 8 bases respectively, with 15 bases between them. The germline V gene encodes CDR1 SGHRS and CDR2 YFSETQ. The CDR3 contains 14 residues. The CDR3 spells CASSLDLGGEKLFF. In nucleotides, the CDR3 is TGCGCCAGCAGCCTGGACCTAGGTGGGGAAAAACTGTTTTTT.

This chain joins TRBV28 and TRBJ1-6, with a possible D match to TRBD1 (6 bases). CDR3 size: 17 residues. From germline, CDR1 is MDHEN and CDR2 SYDVKM. Trimming pared 6 bases from V and 0 bases from J, leaving 15 bases between. The CDR3 sequence is CASSSPGQSSYNSPLHF. The DNA for the CDR3 is TGTGCCAGCAGCTCCCCCGGACAGAGCTCCTATAATTCACCCCTCCACTTT.

The V call is TRBV3-1 (or the pseudogene TRBV3-2), the J call TRBJ1-1; TRBD1 matches at 7 bases. CDR3 size: 15 residues. V trimming: 5 bases; J trimming: 1 base; junction bases outside the gene matches: 7. Germline-derived CDR1 and CDR2 are LGHDT and YNNKEL (reference sequence). In DNA, the CDR3 is TGTGCCAGCAGCAAAGGACAGGCAGCGAACACTGAAGCTTTCTTT. The encoded protein is CASSKGQAANTEAFF.

The chain joins TRBV6-2 or TRBV6-3 to TRBJ1-6, with 7 bases matching TRBD1. The CDR3 runs 14 residues. Germline V lookup: CDR1 MNHEY, CDR2 SVGEGT. After removal of 6 bases from V and 7 bases from J, the junction contained 6 bases not matched to a gene. The CDR3 protein is CASSDGQENSPLHF. The CDR3 DNA reads as TGTGCCAGCAGCGATGGACAGGAGAATTCACCCCTCCACTTT.

The genes are TRBV27 and TRBJ1-1; D might be TRBD1 (5 bases). Germline V gives CDR1 MNHEY, CDR2 SMNVEV (reference sequence). Trimming took 1 base from V and 5 from J, leaving 8 bases between them. This CDR3 spans 13 amino acids. The DNA for the CDR3 is TGTGCCAGCAGTTTATGGGGGAAGACTGAAGCTTTCTTT. It encodes CASSLWGKTEAFF.

The rearrangement joins TRBV6-1 to TRBJ2-5, with 12 bases aligning to TRBD1. The V gene end was trimmed by 3 bases and the J gene end by 5 bases; junction bases not matched to a gene: 7. The CDR3 loop spans 16 amino acids. Germline CDR1 and CDR2: MNHNS and SASEGT. The CDR3 region has the DNA TGTGCCAGCAGTGATTATCCGGGACAGGGGGCGGAGACCCAGTACTTC. This gives the protein CASSDYPGQGAETQYF.

This sequence joins TRBV5-1 and TRBJ2-3; D is possibly TRBD2 (5 bases). Germline CDR1 reads SGHRS; CDR2 reads YFSETQ. This CDR3 spans 15 amino acids. V lost 0 bases and J lost 6, with 14 bases in between. The CDR3 loop is CASSLDGGRGDTQYF. The DNA for the CDR3 is TGCGCCAGCAGCTTGGACGGCGGCAGAGGGGATACGCAGTATTTT.

The genes are TRBV18 and TRBJ2-7; D not resolved. This CDR3 is built from 14 residues. V was shortened by 0 bases and J by 2 bases, with 8 bases between the two germline ends. Germline values: CDR1 KGHSH, CDR2 LQKENI. In DNA, the CDR3 is TGTGCCAGCTCACCACCCGACACCCCCTACGAGCAGTACTTC. It translates to CASSPPDTPYEQYF. Looking up the rest from reference TRBV18 and TRBJ2-7 gives the full variable domain: NAGVMQNPRHLVRRRGQEARLRCSPMKGHSHVYWYRQLPEEGLKFMVYLQKENIIDESGMPKERFSAEFPKEGPSILRIQQVVRGDSAAYFCASSPPDTPYEQYFGPGTRLTVT.

The chain uses TRBV6-5 and TRBJ1-3; the D is unclear. Germline-derived CDR1 and CDR2 are MNHEY and SVGAGI. This CDR3 has 16 residues. V dropped 0 bases and J dropped 0 bases, with 9 bases sitting between them. The CDR3 nucleotides read TGTGCCAGCAGTTACTCGCGCCAGAGCTCTGGAAACACCATATATTTT. This sequence encodes CASSYSRQSSGNTIYF.

The CDR3 sequence: CASRSGANTEAFF. In nucleotides, the CDR3 is TGTGCCAGCAGATCTGGAGCCAACACTGAAGCTTTCTTT. The chain is built from TRBV6-5 and TRBJ1-1; D is unresolved. Germline assignment: CDR1 MNHEY and CDR2 SVGAGI. CDR3 length equals 13 residues. V was shortened by 6 bases and J by 2 bases, with 10 bases between the two germline ends.

The chain uses TRBV28 and TRBJ2-4; no definite D call. The ends were cut back, 1 base at V and 5 bases at J, with 15 bases in the middle. Per the germline V gene, CDR1 is MDHEN and CDR2 is SYDVKM. The CDR3 sequence is 16 residues long. The CDR3 nucleotides are TGTGCCAGCAGTTTATTGTCGACGGTAGGGCAAAACATTCAGTACTTC. Translated, it gives CASSLLSTVGQNIQYF.

The chain has TRBV21-1 and TRBJ1-6; the table's D call, TRBD1, has no DNA check behind it. TRBV21-1 is a documented pseudogene. The CDR3 runs to 17 residues. The chain's CDR3 is CASSKGTGGTHNSPLHF. The CDR3 DNA reads as TGTGCCAGCAGCAAAGGGACAGGGGGCACCCATAATTCACCCCTCCACTTT.

This clone was seen a single time. V gene TRBV29-1 combines with J gene TRBJ2-1; D perhaps matches TRBD2 (6 bases). The V gene's germline CDR1 is SQVTM and CDR2 ANQGSEA. The CDR3 has 11 residues. Trimming stripped 4 bases from V and 10 bases from J, with 11 bases between. The CDR3: CSVGGKWEQFF. CDR3 nucleotides: TGCAGCGTTGGCGGGAAATGGGAGCAGTTCTTC.

The V call is TRBV6-5, the J call TRBJ2-1; possible D gene TRBD2, 5 bases. CDR3 length equals 15 residues. Germline CDR1 reads MNHEY; CDR2 reads SVGAGI. Trimming left V 0 bases short and J 1 base short, with 7 bases between. The CDR3 coding sequence is TGTGCCAGCAGTTACTCCAGCGGATCCTACAATGAGCAGTTCTTC. This sequence encodes CASSYSSGSYNEQFF.

J is TRBJ2-5 and V is TRBV12-3 or TRBV12-4; 10 positions match TRBD2. This CDR3 has 13 amino acids. V was clipped by 6 bases and J by 4 bases; unmatched bases: 2. The CDR3 bases are TGTGCCAGCAGACCTAGCGGGGGAGAGACCCAGTACTTC. This sequence encodes CASRPSGGETQYF.

This chain connects TRBV10-3 to TRBJ1-1; D gene ambiguous. This CDR3 is built from 14 residues. Per the germline V gene, CDR1 is ENHRY and CDR2 is SYGVKD. Trimming stripped 7 bases from V and 1 base from J, with 13 bases between. The CDR3 DNA is TGTGCCATCACCGGACCAGGAAGGAACACTGAAGCTTTCTTT. The encoded protein is CAITGPGRNTEAFF.

The sample holds a few counts of this clone. V usage is TRBV25-1 and J usage is TRBJ1-2; the D is unclear. The V gene's germline CDR1 is MGHDK and CDR2 SYGVNS. There are 12 residues in the CDR3. Trimming pared 5 bases from V and 5 bases from J, leaving 9 bases between. CDR3 DNA: TGTGCCAGCAGTTATTCGGGATATGGCTACACCTTC. The encoded protein is CASSYSGYGYTF.

The rearrangement uses TRBV19 and TRBJ2-3; 7 bases are a match to TRBD1. Germline V gene sequence: CDR1 LNHDA, CDR2 SQIVND (reference sequence). The CDR3 runs 14 residues. The junction had 0 bases not matched to a gene; V was cut back by 3 bases and J by 0 bases. The CDR3 spells CASSMGQSTDTQYF. CDR3 DNA: TGTGCCAGTAGTATGGGACAGAGCACAGATACGCAGTATTTT.

The chain is built from TRBV7-9 and TRBJ1-5; D gene ambiguous. Germline values: CDR1 SEHNR, CDR2 FQNEAQ (reference sequence). This CDR3 region has 13 residues. V lost 4 bases, J lost 15 bases, and 19 bases lay in between. CDR3 loop: CASSSDPQSKLHF. CDR3 DNA: TGTGCCAGCAGCTCGGACCCCCAATCCAAACTGCATTTT. The variable domain in full, completed from reference TRBV7-9 and TRBJ1-5, reads DTGVSQNPRHKITKRGQNVTFRCDPISEHNRLYWYRQTLGQGPEFLTYFQNEAQLEKSRLLSDRFSAERPKGSFSTLEIQRTEQGDSAMYLCASSSDPQSKLHFGDGTRLSIL.

The chain recombines TRBV29-1 with TRBJ1-4; D unresolved. This CDR3 is built from 10 residues. Germline lookup yields CDR1 SQVTM and CDR2 ANQGSEA. V lost 7 bases, J lost 6 bases, and 6 bases lay in between. The CDR3 here is CSGLYEKLFF. The CDR3 DNA follows: TGCAGCGGTTTGTATGAAAAACTGTTTTTT.

The V and J genes are TRBV6-5 and TRBJ1-2; D gene uncertain. Germline lookup yields CDR1 MNHEY and CDR2 SVGAGI. V shed 0 bases and J shed 2 bases, with 13 bases lying between them. This CDR3 comprises 16 residues. The CDR3 protein is CASSYSWTFINYGYTF. The CDR3 bases are TGTGCCAGCAGTTACTCTTGGACGTTTATCAACTATGGCTACACCTTC.